This is a list of T cell receptor beta chains from one sample in a study of siplizumab effects on memory and regulatory T cells. Produced via immunoSEQ multiplex PCR; TCRdb's table is partial and in-frame only. The repertoire consists of about 100,000 clones, with 80% to 95% occurring once and the leading ten covering about 1.1%. Material: CD4+ T cells sorted from blood. The receptor set was obtained from a human donor in good health. Both conserved end residues are part of each CDR3. The order of the fields is CDR3 DNA, CDR3 protein, V gene, clone size, J gene, D gene. D genes are given only for firm matches. Clone size is shown for a subset of rows, as once, few, many or a class of expanded clone.

TGCAGCGTTGACCGGGGTGGCTACACCTTC | CSVDRGGYTF | TRBV29-1 | - | TRBJ1-2 | -
TGCGCCAGCAGCTCGAGGACTAGCAGGGAGCAGTTCTTC | CASSSRTSREQFF | TRBV5-1 | once | TRBJ2-1 | TRBD2
TGTGCAAGTCGCCTTGGGGCCGCGATTTACTACGAGCAGTACTTC | CASRLGAAIYYEQYF | TRBV12-2 | many | TRBJ2-7 | -
TGTGCCAGCAGCGCCTGGGTGAGCACTGAAGCTTTCTTT | CASSAWVSTEAFF | TRBV27 | - | TRBJ1-1 | -
TGTGCCAGCAGTGAAGCGCTTCTTCGTGCTAATGAAAAACTGTTTTTT | CASSEALLRANEKLFF | TRBV6-1 | - | TRBJ1-4 | -
TGCGCCAGCAGTCCGACAGTGAACACTGAAGCTTTCTTT | CASSPTVNTEAFF | TRBV10-2 | - | TRBJ1-1 | -
TGTGCCAGCAATCCCGCGGCAGATACGCAGTATTTT | CASNPAADTQYF | TRBV28 | - | TRBJ2-3 | -
TGCGCCAGCATGGGTAGCGGGCCCTACAATGAGCAGTTCTTC | CASMGSGPYNEQFF | TRBV10-2 | - | TRBJ2-1 | TRBD2
TGCAGCGTTCAACATCCTAGCGGTGGAGAGACCCAGTACTTC | CSVQHPSGGETQYF | TRBV29-1 | - | TRBJ2-5 | TRBD2
TGTGCCAGCAGCCGGGACAGCAACTATGGCTACACCTTC | CASSRDSNYGYTF | TRBV5-1 | once | TRBJ1-2 | TRBD1
TGTGCCTGGAGTGTGGGGGGTAGCACAGATACGCAGTATTTT | CAWSVGGSTDTQYF | TRBV30 | - | TRBJ2-3 | -
TGTGCCAGCAGCTTAAGGGCTCGGGGCTCGGCCAATGAGCAGTTCTTC | CASSLRARGSANEQFF | TRBV7-3 | - | TRBJ2-1 | -
TGTGCCAGCAGCCGACGGCAGGACCCCTACGAGCAGTACTTC | CASSRRQDPYEQYF | TRBV9 | - | TRBJ2-7 | -
TGCGCCAGCCGTGATGACACCGAGGGGACCTACACTGAAGCTTTCTTT | CASRDDTEGTYTEAFF | TRBV5-1 | - | TRBJ1-1 | -
TGTGCCAGCAGCTTAGGCGGGGTCCCTTCCTACGAGCAGTACTTC | CASSLGGVPSYEQYF | TRBV7-9 | - | TRBJ2-7 | -
TGTGCTAGTGGTTTGGGGCAATCGGTTGCTTTCTTT | CASGLGQSVAFF | TRBV12-5 | - | TRBJ1-1 | -
TGCGCCAGCAGCCAACCAAGGCAGCAGGGGCGCTCCTACGAGCAGTACTTC | CASSQPRQQGRSYEQYF | TRBV4-1 | - | TRBJ2-7 | -
TGTGCCAGCAGGGGGCGGTATGGCTACACCTTC | CASRGRYGYTF | TRBV6-1 | - | TRBJ1-2 | -
TGTGCCAGTAGTATCTCTCAATACCTTCTTGGCTACACCTTC | CASSISQYLLGYTF | TRBV19 | - | TRBJ1-2 | -
TGTGCCAGTAGTGCGCCCGCTAGCGGGAGCGAAACCGGGGAGCTGTTTTTT | CASSAPASGSETGELFF | TRBV19 | - | TRBJ2-2 | TRBD2
TGCAGCGTTCTAGCCAGGGGCAGAGGGGATGAGCAGTTCTTC | CSVLARGRGDEQFF | TRBV29-1 | - | TRBJ2-1 | -
TGTGCCAGCAGCCAACAATCCGGGACAGGGGTCGGGGATACGCAGTATTTT | CASSQQSGTGVGDTQYF | TRBV14 | few | TRBJ2-3 | TRBD1
TGTGCCAGTAGTCCCCCCCGGGATACCCCGAACACTGAAGCTTTCTTT | CASSPPRDTPNTEAFF | TRBV19 | - | TRBJ1-1 | -
TGTGCCAGCAGCCGACAACGGGGGGTCCCCTACAATGAGCAGTTCTTC | CASSRQRGVPYNEQFF | TRBV28 | - | TRBJ2-1 | TRBD2
TGTGCCAGCTCACCAGAGGAGACCCAGTACTTC | CASSPEETQYF | TRBV18 | - | TRBJ2-5 | -